Following are 8 T cell receptor beta chains from one sample sequenced in a study of patients and donors after allogeneic stem cell transplantation. A single record per CDR3 protein comes from TCRdb applying MiXCR to the RT-PCR reads. The sample contains 190,000 or so distinct CDR3 sequences, less than 45% of which appear only once. The source material was blood, either unsorted or a sorted T cell fraction (not recorded which). The receptor set was obtained from a human donor who was either an allogeneic HSCT recipient or a stem cell or donor lymphocyte infusion donor (not recorded which). It is not recorded whose cells these are; they may come from a transplant donor.

J is TRBJ2-7 and V is TRBV25-1, with 7 bases fitting TRBD1. From germline, CDR1 is MGHDK and CDR2 SYGVNS. The J segment lost 3 bases and the V segment lost 3 bases, leaving 5 bases of the junction unmatched. This CDR3 contains 14 residues. The CDR3 spells CASSDQGQFYEQYF. The CDR3 nucleotides are TGTGCCAGCAGTGACCAGGGACAGTTCTACGAGCAGTACTTC.

This chain uses TRBV12-3 or TRBV12-4 with TRBJ1-2; D is perhaps TRBD1 (5 bases). Trimming removed 3 bases at V and 1 base at J, with 12 bases between. The CDR3 is 15 residues long. The CDR3 DNA reads as TGTGCCAGCAGTTTGGGGGACGGCGATAACTATGGCTACACCTTC. This gives the protein CASSLGDGDNYGYTF.

The genes are TRBV12-3 or TRBV12-4 and TRBJ1-2; 7 bases line up with TRBD1. After removal of 5 bases from V and 4 bases from J, the junction contained 7 bases not matched to a gene. The CDR3 spans 14 residues. Here the CDR3 DNA reads TGTGCCAGCAGTCCGACAGGGATCCCCTATGGCTACACCTTC. Translating it yields CASSPTGIPYGYTF.

This clonotype was counted once. V usage is TRBV4-2 and J usage is TRBJ2-7; D gene unclear. There are 14 residues in the CDR3. Germline V gene data show CDR1 as LGHNA and CDR2 as YNFKEQ. Trimming shortened V by 1 base and J by 0 bases, and 7 bases separated the two germline ends. CDR3 protein: CASSQAADSYEQYF. Written as DNA, the CDR3 is TGTGCCAGCAGCCAAGCGGCTGACTCCTACGAGCAGTACTTC.

The table lists this clonotype with a few counts. Here the CDR3 reads CASSERGSNQPQHF. The CDR3 nucleotides are TGTGCCAGCAGCGAAAGGGGTAGCAATCAGCCCCAGCATTTT. V and J are TRBV9 and TRBJ1-5; possibly TRBD1 for D (5 bases). Trimming stripped 3 bases from V and 0 bases from J, with 7 bases between. The CDR3 is 14 amino acids. Per germline, CDR1 SGDLS and CDR2 YYNGEE.

This chain joins TRBV9 and TRBJ2-3; TRBD2 matches 8 bases. CDR1 and CDR2 from the germline V gene are SGDLS and YYNGEE. Trimming cost V 3 bases and J 4 bases; bases outside gene matches: 7. This CDR3 region has 15 residues. The CDR3 nucleotides are TGTGCCAGCAGCGGACAGCGGGAGTTCGCAGATACGCAGTATTTT. It is translated as CASSGQREFADTQYF.

The chain employs TRBV28 and TRBJ2-1; 12 bases are a match to TRBD1. V gave up 7 bases and J gave up 8 bases; unmatched junction bases: 9. The CDR3 covers 15 residues. From germline, CDR1 is MDHEN and CDR2 SYDVKM. The CDR3 protein is CASKRGTGGEYEQFF. The DNA of the CDR3 is TGTGCCAGCAAAAGGGGGACAGGGGGCGAGTATGAGCAGTTCTTC.

On this clonotype: The germline gene is not matched at one end of the junction; a read error may be the cause. The CDR3 nucleotides are TGTGCCAGCAGTTTCGGGACCTGGTGGCATTTT. Amino acid sequence: CASSFGTWWHF. V usage is TRBV6-2 or TRBV6-3 and J usage is TRBJ1-3, with D possibly being TRBD1 (5 bases). This CDR3 contains 11 residues. Germline CDR1 reads MNHEY; CDR2 reads SVGEGT.